A selection of T cell receptor beta chains follows, all from one sample in a study of cytomegalovirus exposure and HLA in healthy donors. Produced via immunoSEQ multiplex PCR; TCRdb's table is partial and in-frame only. The sample lists roughly 150,000 clones; about 85% were seen once. The source material was PBMCs. All receptors come from a woman aged 18-30 years in good health and CMV-seronegative. The CDR3 runs from the conserved cysteine through the conserved F or W. The D gene is left open where the match is weak. Clone size, where shown, is once, few, many, or a class for clones that have expanded.

cdr3_aa,cdr3_nt,d_call,v_call,j_call,clone_size
CAISESGQGASPLHF,TGTGCCATCAGTGAGTCAGGACAGGGGGCGTCACCCCTCCACTTT,TRBD1,TRBV10-3,TRBJ1-6,few
CSVGGETLSYEQYF,TGCAGCGTTGGAGGAGAGACGCTCTCCTACGAGCAGTACTTC,-,TRBV29-1,TRBJ2-7,-
CASSAYRVRRETQYF,TGTGCCAGCAGTGCCTACAGGGTAAGAAGAGAGACCCAGTACTTC,-,TRBV6-1,TRBJ2-5,-
CASSPLPGQQETQYF,TGTGCCAGCAGCCCGCTACCGGGACAGCAAGAGACCCAGTACTTC,TRBD1,TRBV11-2,TRBJ2-5,-
CAWSRDRVEAFF,TGTGCCTGGAGTAGGGACAGGGTAGAAGCTTTCTTT,TRBD1,TRBV30,TRBJ1-1,-
CASSSYRGGLYEQYF,TGTGCCAGTAGTTCCTACAGGGGTGGGCTCTACGAGCAGTACTTC,TRBD1,TRBV19,TRBJ2-7,-
CASKGLYEQYF,TGTGCCAGCAAGGGACTCTACGAGCAGTACTTC,-,TRBV6-1,TRBJ2-7,-
CASTRTGSTNEKLFF,TGTGCCAGCACCCGAACAGGCTCAACTAATGAAAAACTGTTTTTT,-,TRBV6-5,TRBJ1-4,-
CASSPRRLTIDTQYF,TGTGCCAGCAGCCCCCGGAGGCTGACTATAGATACGCAGTATTTT,-,TRBV7-9,TRBJ2-3,-
CASSWTGVNQPQHF,TGTGCCAGCAGTTGGACAGGGGTAAATCAGCCCCAGCATTTT,TRBD1,TRBV6-1,TRBJ1-5,-
CASSLGLAGGSVVDTQYF,TGTGCCAGCAGCTTAGGGTTAGCGGGGGGGTCAGTTGTGGATACGCAGTATTTT,TRBD2,TRBV7-2,TRBJ2-3,-
CASSAQGIEAFF,TGTGCCAGCAGCGCACAGGGTATCGAAGCTTTCTTT,-,TRBV11-2,TRBJ1-1,-
CASSLGETGGETQYF,TGTGCCAGCAGCTTAGGAGAGACAGGGGGGGAGACCCAGTACTTC,TRBD1,TRBV7-9,TRBJ2-5,few
CATSRGQGPYNEQFF,TGTGCCACCAGCAGGGGACAGGGGCCCTACAATGAGCAGTTCTTC,TRBD1,TRBV15,TRBJ2-1,-
CASSGRTGTRNEQFF,TGTGCCAGCAGCGGGCGGACAGGGACCAGGAATGAGCAGTTCTTC,TRBD1,TRBV7-8,TRBJ2-1,-
CSSSPSQSKPYNEQFF,TGTTCCAGCAGCCCCTCCCAATCTAAGCCCTACAATGAGCAGTTCTTC,-,TRBV7-9,TRBJ2-1,-
CASSLGTSGTYEQYF,TGCGCCAGCAGCTTGGGGACTAGCGGAACCTACGAGCAGTACTTC,TRBD2,TRBV5-1,TRBJ2-7,-
CASRGTSGSVQFF,TGTGCCAGCAGAGGGACTAGCGGGAGTGTGCAGTTCTTC,TRBD2,TRBV6-1,TRBJ2-1,-
CASSPHPGVYNEQFF,TGTGCCAGCTCACCCCACCCAGGGGTCTACAATGAGCAGTTCTTC,-,TRBV18,TRBJ2-1,-
CASSLLGQGEYNEQFF,TGTGCCAGCAGTCTACTTGGACAGGGGGAGTATAATGAGCAGTTCTTC,TRBD1,TRBV28,TRBJ2-1,-
CASRLAGENQPQHF,TGTGCCAGCAGACTCGCGGGGGAGAATCAGCCCCAGCATTTT,-,TRBV6-6,TRBJ1-5,-
CASSSTQGRGYSTGELFF,TGTGCCAGCAGTTCCACCCAGGGCAGGGGGTATTCGACCGGGGAGCTGTTTTTT,TRBD1,TRBV27,TRBJ2-2,-
CSVVPSGISTDTQYF,TGCAGCGTTGTTCCCAGCGGGATTAGCACAGATACGCAGTATTTT,TRBD2,TRBV29-1,TRBJ2-3,-
CASSVLTGAGYTF,TGTGCCAGCAGTGTGCTGACAGGGGCCGGCTACACCTTC,TRBD1,TRBV25-1,TRBJ1-2,-
CASSFLGQGSTDTQYF,TGTGCCAGCAGCTTTCTGGGACAGGGGTCTACAGATACGCAGTATTTT,TRBD1,TRBV7-2,TRBJ2-3,-
CASSYPTGANSPLHF,TGTGCCAGCAGTTACCCCACAGGGGCTAATTCACCCCTCCACTTT,TRBD1,TRBV6-5,TRBJ1-6,-
CASSSTSGGGPEFSNQPQHF,TGTGCCAGCTCAAGCACCAGCGGGGGGGGGCCCGAATTTAGCAATCAGCCCCAGCATTTT,-,TRBV18,TRBJ1-5,-
CASSLLAGVPSSYNEQFF,TGTGCCAGCAGCTTACTAGCGGGGGTTCCGAGCTCCTACAATGAGCAGTTCTTC,TRBD2,TRBV7-7,TRBJ2-1,-
CASSVDSSNEQFF,TGTGCCAGCAGCGTAGACAGCAGCAATGAGCAGTTCTTC,-,TRBV9,TRBJ2-1,-
CASQLISGAYGYTF,TGCGCCAGCCAATTGATCTCAGGGGCCTATGGCTACACCTTC,-,TRBV10-2,TRBJ1-2,-
CASRAGADYGYTF,TGTGCCAGCCGAGCAGGGGCGGACTATGGCTACACCTTC,-,TRBV28,TRBJ1-2,-
CASSPRTGTNEQYF,TGTGCCAGCAGTCCACGGACAGGGACAAACGAGCAGTACTTC,TRBD1,TRBV28,TRBJ2-7,-
CAWNKGRASGANVLTF,TGTGCCTGGAACAAGGGCAGGGCCTCTGGGGCCAACGTCCTGACTTTC,-,TRBV30,TRBJ2-6,-
CASSYYRGSKNIQYF,TGTGCCAGCAGTTATTATCGGGGATCCAAAAACATTCAGTACTTC,-,TRBV6-5,TRBJ2-4,-
CASSVGELSGGANVLTF,TGTGCCAGCAGCGTAGGGGAGCTTTCGGGCGGGGCCAACGTCCTGACTTTC,-,TRBV9,TRBJ2-6,-
CASRMLVRGDYTGELFF,TGTGCCAGTAGAATGTTGGTACGGGGGGATTACACCGGGGAGCTGTTTTTT,TRBD2,TRBV19,TRBJ2-2,-
CASMDSPGSNQPQHF,TGTGCCAGTATGGACAGCCCAGGGAGCAATCAGCCCCAGCATTTT,-,TRBV19,TRBJ1-5,-
CASSPSGGAYEQYF,TGCGCCAGCAGCCCCTCCGGTGGTGCCTACGAGCAGTACTTC,-,TRBV5-1,TRBJ2-7,-
CASSPGGGRVHEQYF,TGCGCCAGCTCTCCCGGGGGCGGGAGGGTCCACGAGCAGTACTTC,TRBD2,TRBV5-1,TRBJ2-7,few
CASSSGQTDTQYF,TGTGCCAGCAGCTCGGGACAGACAGATACGCAGTATTTT,TRBD1,TRBV11-3,TRBJ2-3,once
CASRTGTETQYF,TGTGCCAGCAGGACAGGGACGGAGACCCAGTACTTC,TRBD1,TRBV27,TRBJ2-5,-
CAISEIRLSSYNEQFF,TGTGCCATCAGTGAGATCCGGTTAAGCTCCTACAATGAGCAGTTCTTC,-,TRBV10-3,TRBJ2-1,few
CASSLRQGGTYEQYF,TGTGCCAGCAGTTTAAGGCAGGGGGGTACCTACGAGCAGTACTTC,-,TRBV27,TRBJ2-7,-
CASSLQGASYQPQHF,TGTGCCAGCAGCCTACAGGGGGCCTCTTATCAGCCCCAGCATTTT,TRBD1,TRBV28,TRBJ1-5,-
CASSRQGWEQYF,TGTGCCAGCAGCCGACAGGGTTGGGAGCAGTACTTC,TRBD1,TRBV6-5,TRBJ2-7,-
CASSESGTGPYEQYF,TGCGCCAGCAGTGAGTCGGGGACAGGCCCATACGAGCAGTACTTC,TRBD1,TRBV10-1,TRBJ2-7,-
CASSISGDPKNIQYF,TGTGCCAGTAGTATATCAGGGGATCCCAAAAACATTCAGTACTTC,-,TRBV19,TRBJ2-4,-
CASSATSGRGNEQFF,TGTGCCAGCAGCGCAACTAGCGGGAGGGGGAATGAGCAGTTCTTC,TRBD2,TRBV7-3,TRBJ2-1,-
CASSPGPGGNSPLHF,TGTGCCAGCAGCCCGGGGCCCGGAGGGAATTCACCCCTCCACTTT,-,TRBV5-4,TRBJ1-6,-
CASSEARATGAKNIQYF,TGTGCCAGCAGTGAAGCGCGCGCCACGGGAGCCAAAAACATTCAGTACTTC,-,TRBV2,TRBJ2-4,once